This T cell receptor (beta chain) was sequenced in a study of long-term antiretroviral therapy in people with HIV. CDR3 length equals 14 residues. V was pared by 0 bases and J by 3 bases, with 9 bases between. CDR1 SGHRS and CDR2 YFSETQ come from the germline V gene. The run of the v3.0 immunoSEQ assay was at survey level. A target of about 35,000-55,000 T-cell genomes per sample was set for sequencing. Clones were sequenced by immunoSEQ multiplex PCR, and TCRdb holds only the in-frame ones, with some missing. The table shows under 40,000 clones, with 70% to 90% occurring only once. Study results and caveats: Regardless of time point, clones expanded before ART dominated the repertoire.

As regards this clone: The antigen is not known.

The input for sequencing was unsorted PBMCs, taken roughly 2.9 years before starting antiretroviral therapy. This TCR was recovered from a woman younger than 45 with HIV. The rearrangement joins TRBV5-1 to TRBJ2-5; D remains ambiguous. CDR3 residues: CASSLAVQEETQYF. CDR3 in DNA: TGCGCCAGCAGCTTGGCCGTCCAGGAAGAGACCCAGTACTTC.